One and the same sample provided the 5 T cell receptor beta chains below, sequenced in a study of breast tumors, draining lymph nodes, adjacent tissues (dated by TCRdb to 2016 to 2017). Library preparation used multiplex PCR. Sequencing instrument: Illumina HiSeq 2000. Using fastp trimming at Q25 and MiXCR clonotype assembly, TCRdb reanalyzed the public sequencing data and kept in-frame beta chains. Here each entry gathers all rows of one CDR3 protein and keeps the most common genes and DNA. This sample holds approximately 300,000 distinct CDR3 sequences; around 30% were observed only once. Around 1.1% of the sample goes to the ten largest clones. Lymph node samples came from the axillary draining lymph nodes of breast cancer patients. The sample consisted of axillary lymph node tissue. The receptors here all came from a female donor with breast cancer. Some clones in this sample may be carry-over from other donors' samples.

In the case of this clonotype: One base away lies a much larger clone, so this may be a sequencing read error. The chain recombines TRBV12-3 or TRBV12-4 with TRBJ1-3; the D gene is possibly TRBD1 (6 bases). CDR3 length: 16 amino acids. Trimming removed 8 bases from V and 0 bases from J, with 17 bases in between. For the CDR3, the DNA is TGTGCCAGCGGACCCCTCCAGGGGTCCTCTGGAAACACCATATATTTT. It specifies CASGPLQGSSGNTIYF.

On this clonotype: Possible read error: a much larger clone is one base away. The chain uses TRBV20-1 and TRBJ2-3; TRBD1 might be the D (5 bases). This CDR3 has 16 residues. Germline CDR1 DFQATT, CDR2 SNEGSKA (reference sequence). The CDR3 loop reads CSARDAEGVGTDMQYF. The CDR3 DNA sequence: TGCAGTGCTAGAGATGCGGAAGGGGTTGGCACAGATATGCAGTATTTT.

This clonotype was observed many times. V and J are TRBV19 and TRBJ2-3, with D possibly TRBD2 on 6 matching bases. The germline V gene has CDR1 LNHDA and CDR2 SQIVND (reference sequence). The CDR3 is made up of 16 amino acids. Trimming shortened V by 3 bases and J by 0 bases, and 13 bases separated the two germline ends. The CDR3 reads CASSILPGGSTDTQYF. The CDR3 DNA reads TGTGCCAGTAGTATTCTGCCCGGGGGTAGCACAGATACGCAGTATTTT.

This clonotype has more than one count but fewer than ten. V gene TRBV20-1 combines with J gene TRBJ2-7; 10 positions match TRBD2. After removal of 3 bases from V and 4 bases from J, the junction contained 3 bases not matched to a gene. Germline loops: CDR1 DFQATT, CDR2 SNEGSKA (reference sequence). The CDR3 totals 13 residues. CDR3 region: CSASASGSYEQYF. CDR3 DNA: TGCAGTGCTAGTGCTAGCGGGAGTTACGAGCAGTACTTC.

This clonotype was counted many times. The chain has TRBV10-1 and TRBJ2-5, with D tentatively TRBD1 (6 bases). The germline V gene encodes CDR1 WNHNN and CDR2 SYGVQD (reference sequence). CDR3 length: 14 amino acids. Trimming took off 4 bases at V and 3 bases at J, with 12 bases between the two ends. In DNA, the CDR3 is TGCGCCAGCAGTGGACAGACAGGTGAAGAGACCCAGTACTTC. It specifies CASSGQTGEETQYF.